What follows are 3 T cell receptor beta chains derived from one specimen sequenced in a study of response to subunit inactivated influenza vaccine. Using its own MiXCR run on the RT-PCR reads, TCRdb lists one record per CDR3 protein. This table has just over 300,000 distinct CDR3 sequences, over 20% appearing once. The material sequenced was PBMCs from blood, taken roughly 20 months after vaccination. The receptors shown here come from a man aged 45-69 years who received an inactivated influenza vaccine.

This clonotype was seen at least ten times. The chain has TRBV15 and TRBJ1-5; D unclear. Looked up from germline, CDR1 is LNHNV and CDR2 is YYDKDF (reference sequence). This CDR3 contains 17 residues. V was cut by 0 bases and J by 1 base, with 13 bases left in between. The CDR3: CATSRDKGGRSNQPQHF. DNA for the CDR3: TGTGCCACCAGCAGAGATAAAGGCGGACGGAGCAATCAGCCCCAGCATTTT. Looking up the rest from reference TRBV15 and TRBJ1-5 gives the full variable domain: DAMVIQNPRYQVTQFGKPVTLSCSQTLNHNVMYWYQQKSSQAPKLLFHYYDKDFNNEADTPDNFQSRRPNTSFCFLDIRSPGLGDTAMYLCATSRDKGGRSNQPQHFGDGTRLSIL.

The chain links TRBV2 to TRBJ1-3; TRBD1 might be the D (5 bases). This CDR3 contains 12 residues. Trimming removed 4 bases at V and 8 bases at J, with 9 bases between. Germline V gives CDR1 SNHLY, CDR2 FYNNEI. The CDR3 region has the DNA TGTGCCAGCAGTGTTGGGACGGACACCATATATTTT. This codes for CASSVGTDTIYF.

This clonotype has only a few counts. The DNA for the CDR3 is TGTGCCAGCAGATCATTGACAAGCGGCTACACCTTC. This encodes CASRSLTSGYTF. The V and J genes are TRBV12-3 or TRBV12-4 and TRBJ1-2; D gene ambiguous. Trimming took off 6 bases at V and 8 bases at J, with 13 bases between the two ends. The CDR3 consists of 12 residues.